One sample yielded the 10 T cell receptor beta chains listed below, sequenced in a study of cytomegalovirus exposure and HLA in healthy donors. A multiplex PCR was run with 60 Vbeta primers and 13 Jbeta primers. Sequencing was performed with immunoSEQ multiplex PCR; in TCRdb, only in-frame clones are kept and a portion is missing. Of 130,000 or so clones listed, approximately 84% are singletons. The sequenced sample was PBMCs. The receptors shown here come from a woman aged 35 to 49 in good health and CMV-seronegative.

This rearrangement joins TRBV6-1 to TRBJ1-5; D possibly corresponds to TRBD1 (6 bases). With 1 base removed from V and 8 bases from J, the gap between germline ends came to 18 bases. The CDR3 totals 16 residues. CDR1 MNHNS and CDR2 SASEGT come from the germline V gene. The CDR3, as DNA: TGTGCCAGCAGTGAAGTCCTTCTAGGGGGGGCGAAGCCCCAGCATTTT. Translating gives CASSEVLLGGAKPQHF.

The chain has TRBV6-5 and TRBJ2-7, with TRBD2 matching 7 bases. CDR1 and CDR2 (germline): MNHEY, SVGAGI. The CDR3 spans 15 residues. The junction had 5 bases not matched to a gene; V was cut back by 2 bases and J by 1 base. The CDR3 DNA reads as TGTGCCAGCAGTTACACTATGGGGGGGTCCTACGAGCAGTACTTC. Translated, it gives CASSYTMGGSYEQYF.

This chain uses TRBV19 with TRBJ1-5, with D hard to call. V shed 2 bases and J shed 3 bases, with 5 bases lying between them. The CDR3 is made up of 13 amino acids. Germline CDR1 and CDR2: LNHDA and SQIVND (reference sequence). CDR3 DNA: TGTGCCAGTAGTATAAGAGACAATCAGCCCCAGCATTTT. Residues: CASSIRDNQPQHF.

This clone was picked up one time. This chain joins TRBV5-4 and TRBJ2-7, with D possibly TRBD2 on 6 matching bases. CDR3 length equals 13 residues. Germline V gene data show CDR1 as SGHNT and CDR2 as YYREEE (reference sequence). Trimming shortened V by 4 bases and J by 3 bases, and 11 bases separated the two germline ends. CDR3 nucleotides: TGTGCCAGCAGCCGACTAGGCAGCTACGAGCAGTACTTC. This encodes CASSRLGSYEQYF.

The J gene is TRBJ1-3, the V gene TRBV27; 7 bases agree with TRBD1. The junction had 12 bases not matched to a gene; V was cut back by 7 bases and J by 0 bases. The CDR3 has 17 residues. CDR1 is MNHEY and CDR2 is SMNVEV in the germline V gene (reference sequence). The CDR3 sequence: CASIRTEQGRSGNTIYF. The CDR3 bases are TGTGCCAGCATCCGCACCGAACAGGGGCGCTCTGGAAACACCATATATTTT.

This chain joins TRBV7-9 and TRBJ2-5; 12 positions match TRBD1. J gave up 6 bases and V 5 bases, and 7 bases lay outside the gene matches. The CDR3 sequence is 15 residues long. CDR1 is SEHNR, CDR2 FQNEAQ, per germline (reference sequence). Written as DNA, the CDR3 is TGTGCCAGCAGCCCCGGGACAGGGGGCTTTAAGACCCAGTACTTC. It is translated as CASSPGTGGFKTQYF.

This clone was detected only a few times. The genes are TRBV9 and TRBJ2-2; 7 nucleotides align to TRBD2. CDR1 is SGDLS and CDR2 is YYNGEE in the germline V gene. The CDR3 loop spans 19 amino acids. After removal of 6 bases from V and 1 base from J, the junction contained 18 bases not matched to a gene. Here the CDR3 reads CASTLKGLADPGNTGELFF. The DNA for the CDR3 is TGTGCCAGCACCCTTAAGGGGCTAGCGGATCCGGGGAACACCGGGGAGCTGTTTTTT. The variable domain in full, with the rest retrieved from reference TRBV9 and TRBJ2-2, is DSGVTQTPKHLITATGQRVTLRCSPRSGDLSVYWYQQSLDQGLQFLIQYYNGEERAKGNILERFSAQQFPDLHSELNLSSLELGDSALYFCASTLKGLADPGNTGELFFGEGSRLTVL.

The chain uses TRBV30 and TRBJ1-6; 8 bases are shared with TRBD1. The CDR3 contains 13 residues. The germline gives CDR1 GTSNPN, CDR2 SVGIG (reference sequence). Losses at the gene ends were 8 bases for V and 0 bases for J; bases not matched to a gene: 0. The CDR3 is CAGQGSYNSPLHF. DNA for the CDR3: TGTGCCGGACAGGGCTCCTATAATTCACCCCTCCACTTT. Looking up the rest from reference TRBV30 and TRBJ1-6 gives the full variable domain: SQTIHQWPATLVQPVGSPLSLECTVEGTSNPNLYWYRQAAGRGLQLLFYSVGIGQISSEVPQNLSASRPQDRQFILSSKKLLLSDSGFYLCAGQGSYNSPLHFGNGTRLTVT.

V and J are TRBV28 and TRBJ2-1; D perhaps matches TRBD2 (6 bases). This CDR3 is built from 15 residues. V lost 6 bases, J lost 5 bases, and 17 bases lay in between. Germline loops: CDR1 MDHEN, CDR2 SYDVKM. DNA for the CDR3: TGTGCCAGCAGACCTTACGGGAGCTTCCACAATGAGCAGTTCTTC. Its protein product is CASRPYGSFHNEQFF.

The CDR3: CATELAGVRETQYF. The CDR3 region has the DNA TGTGCCACGGAACTAGCGGGAGTGAGGGAGACCCAGTACTTC. The V gene is TRBV6-6, the J gene TRBJ2-5, with 11 positions matching TRBD2. Unmatched junction bases numbered 9, after V lost 10 bases and J lost 5 bases. Per germline, CDR1 MNHNY and CDR2 SVGAGI (reference sequence). The CDR3 contains 14 residues.